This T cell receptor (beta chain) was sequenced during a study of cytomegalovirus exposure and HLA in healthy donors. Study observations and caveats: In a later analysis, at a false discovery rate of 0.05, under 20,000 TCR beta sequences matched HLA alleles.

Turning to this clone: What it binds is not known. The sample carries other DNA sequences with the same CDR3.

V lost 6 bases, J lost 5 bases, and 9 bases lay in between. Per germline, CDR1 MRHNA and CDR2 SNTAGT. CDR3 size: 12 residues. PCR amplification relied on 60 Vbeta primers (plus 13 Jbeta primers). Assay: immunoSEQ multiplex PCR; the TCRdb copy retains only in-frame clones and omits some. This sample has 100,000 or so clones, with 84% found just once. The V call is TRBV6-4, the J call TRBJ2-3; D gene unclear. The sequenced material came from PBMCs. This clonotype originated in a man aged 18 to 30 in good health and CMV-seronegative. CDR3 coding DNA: TGTGCCAGCAGCCAACGAGGAGATACGCAGTATTTT. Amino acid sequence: CASSQRGDTQYF.